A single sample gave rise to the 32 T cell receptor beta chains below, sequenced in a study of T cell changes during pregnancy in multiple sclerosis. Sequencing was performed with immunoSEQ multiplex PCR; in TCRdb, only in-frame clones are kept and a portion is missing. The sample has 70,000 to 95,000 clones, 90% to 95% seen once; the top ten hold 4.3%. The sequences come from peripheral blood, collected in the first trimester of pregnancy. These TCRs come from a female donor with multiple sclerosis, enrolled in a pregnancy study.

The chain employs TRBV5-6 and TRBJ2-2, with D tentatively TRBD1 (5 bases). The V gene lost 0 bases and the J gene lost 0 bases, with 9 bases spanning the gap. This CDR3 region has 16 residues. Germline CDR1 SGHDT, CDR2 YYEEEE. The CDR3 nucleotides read TGTGCCAGCAGCTTGGTCGTAGGGGCGAACACCGGGGAGCTGTTTTTT. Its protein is CASSLVVGANTGELFF.

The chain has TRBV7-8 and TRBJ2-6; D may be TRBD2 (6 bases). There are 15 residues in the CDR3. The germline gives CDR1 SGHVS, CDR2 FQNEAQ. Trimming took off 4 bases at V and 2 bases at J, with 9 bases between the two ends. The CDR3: CASSSGVTGANVLTF. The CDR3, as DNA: TGTGCCAGCAGCTCGGGGGTCACTGGGGCCAACGTCCTGACTTTC.

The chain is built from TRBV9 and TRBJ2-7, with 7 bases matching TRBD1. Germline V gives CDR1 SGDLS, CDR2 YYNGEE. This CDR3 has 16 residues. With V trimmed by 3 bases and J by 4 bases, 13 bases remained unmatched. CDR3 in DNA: TGTGCCAGCAGCGCCCAAACAGGGGAAAGAAGATACGAGCAGTACTTC. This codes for CASSAQTGERRYEQYF.

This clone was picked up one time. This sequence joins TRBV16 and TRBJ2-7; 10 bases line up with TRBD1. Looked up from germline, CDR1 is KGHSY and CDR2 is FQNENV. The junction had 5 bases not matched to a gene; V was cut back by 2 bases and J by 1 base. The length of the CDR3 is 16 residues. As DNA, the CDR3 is TGTGCCAGCAGCCAAGGCCGGGACAGGGGTTCCTACGAGCAGTACTTC. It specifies CASSQGRDRGSYEQYF.

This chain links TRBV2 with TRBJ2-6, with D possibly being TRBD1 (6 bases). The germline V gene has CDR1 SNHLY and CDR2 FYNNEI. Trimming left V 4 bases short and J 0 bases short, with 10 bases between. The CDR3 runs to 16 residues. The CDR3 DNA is TGTGCCAGCAGTGGTACAGGGTTCTCTGGGGCCAACGTCCTGACTTTC. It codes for CASSGTGFSGANVLTF.

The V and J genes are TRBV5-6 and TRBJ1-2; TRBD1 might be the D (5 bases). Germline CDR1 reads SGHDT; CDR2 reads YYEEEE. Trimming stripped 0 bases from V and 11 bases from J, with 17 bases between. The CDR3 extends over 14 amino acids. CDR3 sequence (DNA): TGTGCCAGCAGCTTGGAGGGACTACAGGCGGATTACACCTTC. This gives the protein CASSLEGLQADYTF.

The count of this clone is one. For the CDR3, the DNA is TGTGCCAGCAGCTTACCGGGACTCGGCCCCTACGAGCAGTACTTC. Its protein is CASSLPGLGPYEQYF. This chain joins TRBV7-2 and TRBJ2-7, with D possibly matching TRBD2 (6 bases). The CDR3 runs 15 residues. V lost 2 bases and J lost 2, with 13 bases in between. Germline CDR1 reads SGHTA; CDR2 reads FQGNSA. The full variable domain, completed using reference TRBV7-2 and TRBJ2-7, is GAGVSQSPSNKVTEKGKDVELRCDPISGHTALYWYRQSLGQGLEFLIYFQGNSAPDKSGLPSDRFSAERTGGSVSTLTIQRTQQEDSAVYLCASSLPGLGPYEQYFGPGTRLTVT.

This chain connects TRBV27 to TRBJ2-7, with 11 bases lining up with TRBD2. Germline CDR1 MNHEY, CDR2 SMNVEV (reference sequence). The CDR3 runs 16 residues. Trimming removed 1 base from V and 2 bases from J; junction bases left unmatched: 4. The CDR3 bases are TGTGCCAGCAGTTTATTGCTAGCGGGGGGACCCTACGAGCAGTACTTC. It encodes CASSLLLAGGPYEQYF.

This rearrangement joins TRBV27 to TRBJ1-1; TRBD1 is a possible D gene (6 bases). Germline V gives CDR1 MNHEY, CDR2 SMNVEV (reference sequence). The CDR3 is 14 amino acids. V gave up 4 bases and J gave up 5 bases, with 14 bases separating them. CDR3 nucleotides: TGTGCCAGCAGTTATAGAGGGGGAGAAACTGAAGCTTTCTTT. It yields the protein CASSYRGGETEAFF.

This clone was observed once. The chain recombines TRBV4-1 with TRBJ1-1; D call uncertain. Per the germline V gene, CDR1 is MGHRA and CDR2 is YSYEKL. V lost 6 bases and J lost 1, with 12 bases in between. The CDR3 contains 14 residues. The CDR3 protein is CASSPYSENTEAFF. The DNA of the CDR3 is TGCGCCAGCAGTCCCTACAGTGAGAACACTGAAGCTTTCTTT.

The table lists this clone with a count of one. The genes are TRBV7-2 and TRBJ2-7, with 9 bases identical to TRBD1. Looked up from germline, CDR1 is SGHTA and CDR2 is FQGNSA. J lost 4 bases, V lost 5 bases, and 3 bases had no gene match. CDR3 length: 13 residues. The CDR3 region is CASSPQGAYEQYF. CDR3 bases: TGTGCCAGCAGCCCACAGGGGGCTTACGAGCAGTACTTC.

The CDR3 here is CASSEDRGRGTQYF. CDR3 DNA: TGCGCCAGCAGTGAGGACAGGGGGCGAGGGACCCAGTACTTC. The V and J genes are TRBV10-2 and TRBJ2-5; 10 nucleotides align to TRBD1. Germline-derived CDR1 and CDR2 are WSHSY and SAAADI. V dropped 2 bases and J dropped 7; count of bases not matched to a gene: 4. The CDR3 spans 14 residues.

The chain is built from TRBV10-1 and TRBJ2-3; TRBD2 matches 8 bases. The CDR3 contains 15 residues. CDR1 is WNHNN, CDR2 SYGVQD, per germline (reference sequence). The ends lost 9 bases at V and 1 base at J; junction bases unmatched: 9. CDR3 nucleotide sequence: TGCGCCAGAAAGATACCGGGACTAGGCACAGATACGCAGTATTTT. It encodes CARKIPGLGTDTQYF.

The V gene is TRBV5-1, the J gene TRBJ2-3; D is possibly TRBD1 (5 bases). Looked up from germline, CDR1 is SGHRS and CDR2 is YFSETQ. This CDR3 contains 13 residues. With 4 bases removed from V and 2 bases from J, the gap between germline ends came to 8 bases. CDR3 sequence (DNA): TGCGCCAGCAGCCCGGACAACACAGATACGCAGTATTTT. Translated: CASSPDNTDTQYF.

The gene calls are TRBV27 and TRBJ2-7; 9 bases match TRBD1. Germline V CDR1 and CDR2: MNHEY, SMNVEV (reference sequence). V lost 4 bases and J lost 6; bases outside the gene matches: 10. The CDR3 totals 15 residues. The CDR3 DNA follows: TGTGCCAGCAGTTCCCTACAGGGGGCGCCGGGCGAGCAGTACTTC. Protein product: CASSSLQGAPGEQYF.

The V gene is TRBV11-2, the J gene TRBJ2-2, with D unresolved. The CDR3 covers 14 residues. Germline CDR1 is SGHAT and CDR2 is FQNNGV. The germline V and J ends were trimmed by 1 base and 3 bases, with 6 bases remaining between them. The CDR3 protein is CASSLGQDTGELFF. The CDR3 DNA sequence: TGTGCCAGCAGCTTAGGGCAGGACACCGGGGAGCTGTTTTTT.

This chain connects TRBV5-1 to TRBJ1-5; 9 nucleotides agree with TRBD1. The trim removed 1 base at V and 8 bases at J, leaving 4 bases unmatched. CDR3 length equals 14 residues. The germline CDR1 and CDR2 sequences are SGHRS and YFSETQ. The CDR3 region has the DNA TGCGCCAGCAGCTTGAGGACAGGGGTTGAGCCCCAGCATTTT. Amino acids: CASSLRTGVEPQHF.

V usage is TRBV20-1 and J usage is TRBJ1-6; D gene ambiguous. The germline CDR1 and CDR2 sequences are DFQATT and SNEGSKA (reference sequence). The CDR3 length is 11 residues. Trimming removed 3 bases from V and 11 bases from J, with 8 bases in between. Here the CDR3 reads CSARSGAPLHF. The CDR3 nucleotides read TGCAGTGCTAGGTCCGGGGCACCCCTCCACTTT.

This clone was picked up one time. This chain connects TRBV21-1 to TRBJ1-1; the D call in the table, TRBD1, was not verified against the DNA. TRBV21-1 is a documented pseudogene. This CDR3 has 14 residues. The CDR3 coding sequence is TGTGCCAGCAGCCGGGACAGGGACGACACTGAAGCTTTCTTT. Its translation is CASSRDRDDTEAFF.

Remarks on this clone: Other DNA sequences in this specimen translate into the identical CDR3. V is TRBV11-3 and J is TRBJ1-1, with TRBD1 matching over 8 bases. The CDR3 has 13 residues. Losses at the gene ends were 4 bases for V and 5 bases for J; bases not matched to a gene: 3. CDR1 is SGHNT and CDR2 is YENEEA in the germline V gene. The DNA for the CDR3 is TGTGCCAGCAGCTCCGGACAGGGTACTGAAGCTTTCTTT. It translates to CASSSGQGTEAFF.

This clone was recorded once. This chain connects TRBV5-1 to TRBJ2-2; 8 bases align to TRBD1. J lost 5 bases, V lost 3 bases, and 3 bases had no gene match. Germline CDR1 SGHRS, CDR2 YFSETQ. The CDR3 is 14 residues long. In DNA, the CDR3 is TGCGCCAGCAGCTGGGACAGGTCGACCGGGGAGCTGTTTTTT. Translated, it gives CASSWDRSTGELFF.

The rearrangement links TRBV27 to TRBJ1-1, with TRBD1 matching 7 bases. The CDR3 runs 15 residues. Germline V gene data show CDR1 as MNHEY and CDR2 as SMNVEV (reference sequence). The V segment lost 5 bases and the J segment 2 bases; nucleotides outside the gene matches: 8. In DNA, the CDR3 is TGTGCCAGCAGTCCCCGGACAGGAAAAAACACTGAAGCTTTCTTT. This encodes CASSPRTGKNTEAFF.

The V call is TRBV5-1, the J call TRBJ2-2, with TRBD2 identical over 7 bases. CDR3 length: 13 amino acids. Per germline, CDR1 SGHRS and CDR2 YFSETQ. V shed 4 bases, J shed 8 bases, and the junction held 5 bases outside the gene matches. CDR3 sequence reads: CASSVTSPGELFF. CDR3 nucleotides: TGCGCCAGCAGCGTGACTAGCCCGGGGGAGCTGTTTTTT.

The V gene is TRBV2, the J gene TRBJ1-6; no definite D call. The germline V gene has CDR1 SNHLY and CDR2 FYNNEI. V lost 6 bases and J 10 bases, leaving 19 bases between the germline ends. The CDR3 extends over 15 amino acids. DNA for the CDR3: TGTGCCAGCAGGACCGTGGGAGAACCGGGGTCACCCCTCCACTTT. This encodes CASRTVGEPGSPLHF.

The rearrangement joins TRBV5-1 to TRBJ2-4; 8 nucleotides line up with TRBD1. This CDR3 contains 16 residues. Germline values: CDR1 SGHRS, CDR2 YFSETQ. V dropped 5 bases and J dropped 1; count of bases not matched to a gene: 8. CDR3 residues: CASSSAGGSAKNIQYF. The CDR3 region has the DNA TGCGCCAGCAGTTCCGCAGGGGGCTCGGCCAAAAACATTCAGTACTTC.

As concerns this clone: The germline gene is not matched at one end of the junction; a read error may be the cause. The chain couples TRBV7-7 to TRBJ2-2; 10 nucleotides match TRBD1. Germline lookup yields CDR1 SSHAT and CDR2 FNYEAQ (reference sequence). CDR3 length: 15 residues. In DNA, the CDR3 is TGTGCTAGCAGCTGGACAGGGGGGAACACCGGGGAGCTGTTTTTT. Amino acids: CASSWTGGNTGELFF.

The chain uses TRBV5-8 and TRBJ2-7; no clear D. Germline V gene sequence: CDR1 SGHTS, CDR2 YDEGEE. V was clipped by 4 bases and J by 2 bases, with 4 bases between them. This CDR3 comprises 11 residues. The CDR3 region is CASSPTYEQYF. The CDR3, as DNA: TGTGCCAGCAGCCCAACCTACGAGCAGTACTTC.

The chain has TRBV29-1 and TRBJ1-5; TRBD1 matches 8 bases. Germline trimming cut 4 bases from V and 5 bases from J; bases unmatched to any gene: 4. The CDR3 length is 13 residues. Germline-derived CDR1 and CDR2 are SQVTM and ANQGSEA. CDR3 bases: TGCAGCGTTGCGACAGGGGCCCATCAGCCCCAGCATTTT. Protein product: CSVATGAHQPQHF.

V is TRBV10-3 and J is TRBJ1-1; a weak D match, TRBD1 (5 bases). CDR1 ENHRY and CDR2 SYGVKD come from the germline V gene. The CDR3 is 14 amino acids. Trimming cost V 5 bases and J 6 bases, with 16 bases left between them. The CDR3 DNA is TGTGCCATCAGTCCCGGACAAGTATACGCTGAAGCTTTCTTT. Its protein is CAISPGQVYAEAFF.

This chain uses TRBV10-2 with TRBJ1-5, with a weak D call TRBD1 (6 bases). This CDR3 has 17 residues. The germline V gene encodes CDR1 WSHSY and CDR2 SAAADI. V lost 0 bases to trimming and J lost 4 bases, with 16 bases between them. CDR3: CASSESKGVRLNQPQHF. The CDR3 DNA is TGCGCCAGCAGTGAGTCGAAGGGGGTGAGGTTGAATCAGCCCCAGCATTTT.

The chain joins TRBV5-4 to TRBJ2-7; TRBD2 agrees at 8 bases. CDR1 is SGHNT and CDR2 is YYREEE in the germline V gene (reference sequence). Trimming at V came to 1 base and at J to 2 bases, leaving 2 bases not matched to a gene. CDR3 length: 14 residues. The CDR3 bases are TGTGCCAGCAGCTTGACTAGCGGACCCTACGAGCAGTACTTC. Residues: CASSLTSGPYEQYF. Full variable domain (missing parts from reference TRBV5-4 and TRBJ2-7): ETGVTQSPTHLIKTRGQQVTLRCSSQSGHNTVSWYQQALGQGPQFIFQYYREEENGRGNFPPRFSGLQFPNYSSELNVNALELDDSALYLCASSLTSGPYEQYFGPGTRLTVT.

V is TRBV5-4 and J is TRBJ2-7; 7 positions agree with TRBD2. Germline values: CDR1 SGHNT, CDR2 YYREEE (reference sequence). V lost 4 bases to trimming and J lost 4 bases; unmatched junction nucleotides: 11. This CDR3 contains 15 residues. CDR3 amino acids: CASSQYLAAVYEQYF. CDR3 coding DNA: TGTGCCAGCAGCCAGTACCTAGCGGCGGTTTACGAGCAGTACTTC.